This entry describes one T cell receptor beta chain. Antigen unknown. This sample's treatment: 19 received Ad26.COV2.S at low or high dose, single or two shots; several received placebo; per-sample allocation not given. Collection of samples fell on day 63 after the first vaccine or placebo injection. Trimming shortened V by 5 bases and J by 0 bases, and 8 bases separated the two germline ends. Per germline, CDR1 SQVTM and CDR2 ANQGSEA. There are 12 residues in the CDR3. The data originate from a study of Ad26.COV2.S vaccination and SARS-CoV-2 variants. Here immunoSEQ multiplex PCR was the method, and the copy in TCRdb shows in-frame clones only, minus some. This sample has fewer than 400,000 clones, with 90% found just once. Study results and caveats: Placebo and vaccine recipients had non-spike TCR breadth that was similar.

The clonotype originates from a person aged 18-65 years who received the Ad26.COV2.S COVID-19 vaccine or a placebo. This chain links TRBV29-1 with TRBJ2-7, with D possibly TRBD1 on 5 matching bases. The input for sequencing was peripheral blood, taken in a trial of Ad26.COV2.S vaccine versus placebo. The CDR3 protein is CSVSDSSYEQYF. CDR3 nucleotide sequence: TGCAGCGTTTCCGACAGCTCCTACGAGCAGTACTTC.